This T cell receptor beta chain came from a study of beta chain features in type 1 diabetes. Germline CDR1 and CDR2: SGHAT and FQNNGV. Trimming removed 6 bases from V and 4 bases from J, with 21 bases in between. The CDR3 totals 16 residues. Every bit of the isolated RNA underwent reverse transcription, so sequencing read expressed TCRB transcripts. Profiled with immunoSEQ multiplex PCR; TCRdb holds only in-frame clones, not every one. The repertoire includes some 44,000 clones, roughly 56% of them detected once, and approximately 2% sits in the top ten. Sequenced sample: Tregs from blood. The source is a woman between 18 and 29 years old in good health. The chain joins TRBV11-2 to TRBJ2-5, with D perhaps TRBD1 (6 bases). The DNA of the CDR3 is TGTGCCAGCAGTTCCGATGGACAGCCGGGCCGAGAGACCCAGTACTTC. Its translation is CASSSDGQPGRETQYF. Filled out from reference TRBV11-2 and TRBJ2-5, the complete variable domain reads EAGVAQSPRYKIIEKRQSVAFWCNPISGHATLYWYQQILGQGPKLLIQFQNNGVVDDSQLPKDRFSAERLKGVDSTLKIQPAKLEDSAVYLCASSSDGQPGRETQYFGPGTRLLVL.